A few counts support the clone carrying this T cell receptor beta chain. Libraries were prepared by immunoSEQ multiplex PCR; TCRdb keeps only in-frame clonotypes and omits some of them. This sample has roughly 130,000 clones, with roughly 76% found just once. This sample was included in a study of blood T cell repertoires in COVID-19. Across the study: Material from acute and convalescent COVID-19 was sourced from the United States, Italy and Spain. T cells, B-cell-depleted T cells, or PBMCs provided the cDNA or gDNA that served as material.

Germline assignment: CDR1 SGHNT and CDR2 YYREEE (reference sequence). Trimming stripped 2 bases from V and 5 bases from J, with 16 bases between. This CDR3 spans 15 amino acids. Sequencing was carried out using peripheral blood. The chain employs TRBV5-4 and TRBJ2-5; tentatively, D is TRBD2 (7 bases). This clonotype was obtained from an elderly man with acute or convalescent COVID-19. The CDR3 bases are TGTGCCAGCAGCTTAGCGGGCGGGGGCCGGGAGACCCAGTACTTC. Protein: CASSLAGGGRETQYF.